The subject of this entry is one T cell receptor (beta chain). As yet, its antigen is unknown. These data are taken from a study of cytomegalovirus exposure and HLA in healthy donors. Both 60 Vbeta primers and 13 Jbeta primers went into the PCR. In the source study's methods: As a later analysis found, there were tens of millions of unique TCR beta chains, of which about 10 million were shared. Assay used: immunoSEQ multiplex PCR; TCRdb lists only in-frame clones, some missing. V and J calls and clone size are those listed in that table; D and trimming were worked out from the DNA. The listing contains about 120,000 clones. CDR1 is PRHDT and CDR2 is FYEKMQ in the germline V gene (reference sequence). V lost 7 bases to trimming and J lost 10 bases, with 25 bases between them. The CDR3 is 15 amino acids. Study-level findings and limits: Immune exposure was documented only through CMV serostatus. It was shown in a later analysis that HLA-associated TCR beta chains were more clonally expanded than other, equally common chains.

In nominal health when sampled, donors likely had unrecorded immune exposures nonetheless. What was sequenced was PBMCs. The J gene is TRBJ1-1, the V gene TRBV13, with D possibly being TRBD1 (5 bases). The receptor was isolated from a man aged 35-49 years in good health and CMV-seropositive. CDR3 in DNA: TGTGCCAGCACTGGACAACCGGGCCTGGCGTTGGGAGCTTTCTTT. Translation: CASTGQPGLALGAFF.